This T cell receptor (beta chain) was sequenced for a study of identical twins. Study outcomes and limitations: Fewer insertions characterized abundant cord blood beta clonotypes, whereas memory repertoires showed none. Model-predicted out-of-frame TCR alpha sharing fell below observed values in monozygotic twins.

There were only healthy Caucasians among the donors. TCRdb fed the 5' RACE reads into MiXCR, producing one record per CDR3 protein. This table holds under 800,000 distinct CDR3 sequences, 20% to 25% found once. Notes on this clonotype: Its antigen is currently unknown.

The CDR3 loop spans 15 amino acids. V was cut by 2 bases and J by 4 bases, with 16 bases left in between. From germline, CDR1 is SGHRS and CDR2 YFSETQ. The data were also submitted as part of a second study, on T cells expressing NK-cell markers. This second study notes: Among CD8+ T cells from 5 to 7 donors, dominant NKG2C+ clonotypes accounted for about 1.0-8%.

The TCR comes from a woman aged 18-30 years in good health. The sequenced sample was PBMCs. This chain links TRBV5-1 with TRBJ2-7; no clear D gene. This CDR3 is CASSLKVPSSYEQYF. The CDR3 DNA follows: TGCGCCAGCAGCTTAAAGGTCCCGAGCTCTTACGAGCAGTACTTC.